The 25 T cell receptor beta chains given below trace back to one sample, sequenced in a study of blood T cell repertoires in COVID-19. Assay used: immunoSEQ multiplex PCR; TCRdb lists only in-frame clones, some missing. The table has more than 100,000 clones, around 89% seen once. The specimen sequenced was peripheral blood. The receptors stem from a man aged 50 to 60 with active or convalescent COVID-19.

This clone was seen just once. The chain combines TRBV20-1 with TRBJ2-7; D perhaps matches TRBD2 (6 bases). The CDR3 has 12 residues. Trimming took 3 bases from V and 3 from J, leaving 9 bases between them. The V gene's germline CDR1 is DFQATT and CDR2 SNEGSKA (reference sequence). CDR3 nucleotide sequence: TGCAGTGCTAGTCGGGGGATCTACGAGCAGTACTTC. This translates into CSASRGIYEQYF.

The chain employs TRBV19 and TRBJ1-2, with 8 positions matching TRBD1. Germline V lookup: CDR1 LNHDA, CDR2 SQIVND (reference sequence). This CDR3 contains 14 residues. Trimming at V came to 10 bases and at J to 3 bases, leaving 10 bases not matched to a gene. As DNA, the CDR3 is TGTGCCACCCAAGACAGGGGCAGAGACTATGGCTACACCTTC. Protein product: CATQDRGRDYGYTF. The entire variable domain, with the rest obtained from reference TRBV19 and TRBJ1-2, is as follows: DGGITQSPKYLFRKEGQNVTLSCEQNLNHDAMYWYRQDPGQGLRLIYYSQIVNDFQKGDIAEGYSVSREKKESFPLTVTSAQKNPTAFYLCATQDRGRDYGYTFGSGTRLTVV.

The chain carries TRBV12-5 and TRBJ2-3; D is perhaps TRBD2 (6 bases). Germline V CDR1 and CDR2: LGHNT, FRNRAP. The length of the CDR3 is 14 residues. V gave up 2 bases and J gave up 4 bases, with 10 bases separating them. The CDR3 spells CASGLRGAADTQYF. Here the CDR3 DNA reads TGTGCTAGTGGTTTGCGCGGGGCGGCAGATACGCAGTATTTT.

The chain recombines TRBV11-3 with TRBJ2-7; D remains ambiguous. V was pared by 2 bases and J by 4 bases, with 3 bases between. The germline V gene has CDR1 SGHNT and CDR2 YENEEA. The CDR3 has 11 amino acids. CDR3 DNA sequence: TGTGCCAGCAGCTTATTATACGAGCAGTACTTC. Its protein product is CASSLLYEQYF. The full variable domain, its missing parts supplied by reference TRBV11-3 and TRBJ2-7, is EAGVVQSPRYKIIEKKQPVAFWCNPISGHNTLYWYLQNLGQGPELLIRYENEEAVDDSQLPKDRFSAERLKGVDSTLKIQPAELGDSAVYLCASSLLYEQYFGPGTRLTVT.

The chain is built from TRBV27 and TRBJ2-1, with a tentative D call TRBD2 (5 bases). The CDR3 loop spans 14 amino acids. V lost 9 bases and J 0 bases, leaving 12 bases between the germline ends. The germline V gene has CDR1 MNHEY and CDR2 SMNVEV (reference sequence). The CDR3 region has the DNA TGTGCCAGTTCCTTAGGGAGCTCCTACAATGAGCAGTTCTTC. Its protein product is CASSLGSSYNEQFF.

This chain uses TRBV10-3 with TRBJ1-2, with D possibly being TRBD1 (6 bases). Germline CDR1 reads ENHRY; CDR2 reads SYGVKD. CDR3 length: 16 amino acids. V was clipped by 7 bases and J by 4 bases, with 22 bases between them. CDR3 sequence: CAITRQANKGGYGYTF. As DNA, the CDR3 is TGTGCCATCACTCGACAGGCTAACAAGGGCGGCTATGGCTACACCTTC.

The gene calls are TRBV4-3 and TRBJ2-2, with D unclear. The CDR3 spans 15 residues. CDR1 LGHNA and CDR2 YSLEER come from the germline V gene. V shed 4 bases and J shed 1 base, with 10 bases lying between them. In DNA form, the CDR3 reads TGCGCCAGCAGCCTCTTCTACCGGAACACCGGGGAGCTGTTTTTT. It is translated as CASSLFYRNTGELFF.

The CDR3 DNA sequence: TGTGCCAGCATTGGGGCCAGGGGGGAAGCTTTCTTT. Translation: CASIGARGEAFF. The gene calls are TRBV12-3 or TRBV12-4 and TRBJ1-1, with 7 bases identical to TRBD1. This CDR3 is 12 amino acids long. V was pared by 7 bases and J by 8 bases, with 7 bases of the junction left unmatched.

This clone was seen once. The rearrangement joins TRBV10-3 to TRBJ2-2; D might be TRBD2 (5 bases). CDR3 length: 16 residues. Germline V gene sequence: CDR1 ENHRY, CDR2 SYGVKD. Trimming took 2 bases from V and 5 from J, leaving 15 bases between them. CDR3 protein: CAISEPGRTGTGELFF. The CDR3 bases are TGTGCCATCAGTGAGCCGGGTAGGACGGGGACCGGGGAGCTGTTTTTT.

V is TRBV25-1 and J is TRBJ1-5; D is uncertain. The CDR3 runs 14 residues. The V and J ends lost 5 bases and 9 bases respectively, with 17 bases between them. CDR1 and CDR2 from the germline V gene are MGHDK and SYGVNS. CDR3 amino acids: CASSSQSQSSPQHF. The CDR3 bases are TGTGCCAGCAGTTCACAGTCCCAATCGTCGCCCCAGCATTTT.

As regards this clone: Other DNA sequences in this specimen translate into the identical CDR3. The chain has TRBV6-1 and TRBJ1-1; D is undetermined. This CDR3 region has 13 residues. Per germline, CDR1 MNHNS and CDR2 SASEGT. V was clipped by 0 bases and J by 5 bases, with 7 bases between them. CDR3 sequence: CASSEARGTEAFF. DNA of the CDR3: TGTGCCAGCAGTGAAGCACGAGGGACTGAAGCTTTCTTT.

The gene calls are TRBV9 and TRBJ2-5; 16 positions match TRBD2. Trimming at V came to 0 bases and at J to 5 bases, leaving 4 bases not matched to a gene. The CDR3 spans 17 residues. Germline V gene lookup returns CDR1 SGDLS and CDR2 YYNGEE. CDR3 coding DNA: TGTGCCAGCAGCGTAGAGGGACTAGCGGGGGGGCCCGAGACCCAGTACTTC. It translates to CASSVEGLAGGPETQYF.

In DNA, the CDR3 is TGTGCCAGTACCCCGAGTCCTCTCTATCAGCCCCAGCATTTT. Protein product: CASTPSPLYQPQHF. The genes are TRBV19 and TRBJ1-5; D gene ambiguous. Trimming took 7 bases from V and 5 from J, leaving 15 bases between them. Germline lookup yields CDR1 LNHDA and CDR2 SQIVND (reference sequence). This CDR3 is 14 amino acids long.

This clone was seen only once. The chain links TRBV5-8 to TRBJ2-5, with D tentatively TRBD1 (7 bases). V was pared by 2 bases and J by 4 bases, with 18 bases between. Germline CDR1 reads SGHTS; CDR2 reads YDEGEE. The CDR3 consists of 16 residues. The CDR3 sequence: CASSFGGGGGGETQYF. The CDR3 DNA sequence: TGTGCCAGCAGCTTCGGCGGAGGGGGCGGCGGAGAGACCCAGTACTTC.

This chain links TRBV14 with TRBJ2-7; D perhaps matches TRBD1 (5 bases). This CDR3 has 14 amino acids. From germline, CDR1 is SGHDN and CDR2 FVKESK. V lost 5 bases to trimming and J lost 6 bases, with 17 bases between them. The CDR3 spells CASSIRAGIAEQYF. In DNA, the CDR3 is TGTGCCAGCAGCATAAGGGCAGGGATCGCCGAGCAGTACTTC.

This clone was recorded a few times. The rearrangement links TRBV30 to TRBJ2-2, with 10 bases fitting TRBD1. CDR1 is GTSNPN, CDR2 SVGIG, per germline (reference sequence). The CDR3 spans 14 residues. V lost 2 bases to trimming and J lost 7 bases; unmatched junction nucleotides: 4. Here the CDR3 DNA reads TGTGCCTGGAGTCCGGGACAGGGGTACGGGGAGCTGTTTTTT. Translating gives CAWSPGQGYGELFF.

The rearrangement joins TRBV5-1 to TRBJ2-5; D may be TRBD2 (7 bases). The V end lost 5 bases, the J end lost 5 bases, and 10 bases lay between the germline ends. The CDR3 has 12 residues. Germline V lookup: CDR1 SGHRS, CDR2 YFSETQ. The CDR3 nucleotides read TGCGCCAGCAGAGGGGGGGAGGAGACCCAGTACTTC. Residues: CASRGGEETQYF.

The CDR3 protein is CASSSETSGTPHGELFF. The DNA of the CDR3 is TGTGCCAGCAGCTCCGAGACTAGCGGGACCCCGCACGGGGAGCTGTTTTTT. This rearrangement joins TRBV9 to TRBJ2-2; 11 bases are shared with TRBD2. After removal of 4 bases from V and 7 bases from J, the junction contained 12 bases not matched to a gene. Germline V gives CDR1 SGDLS, CDR2 YYNGEE. The CDR3 consists of 17 residues.

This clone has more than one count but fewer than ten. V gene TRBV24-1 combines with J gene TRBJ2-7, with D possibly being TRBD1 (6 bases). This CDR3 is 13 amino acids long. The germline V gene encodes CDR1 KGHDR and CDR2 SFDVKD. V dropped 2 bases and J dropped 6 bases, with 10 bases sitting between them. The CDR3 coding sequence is TGTGCCACCAGTGATTCCTGGACAGCCGAGCAGTACTTC. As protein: CATSDSWTAEQYF.

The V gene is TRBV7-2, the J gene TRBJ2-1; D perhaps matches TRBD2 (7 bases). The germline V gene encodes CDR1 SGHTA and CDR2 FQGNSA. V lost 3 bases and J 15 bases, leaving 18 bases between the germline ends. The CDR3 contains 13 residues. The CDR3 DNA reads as TGTGCCAGCAGCTTGGGGGGGCCCCCGGGGCCGTTCTTC. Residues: CASSLGGPPGPFF.

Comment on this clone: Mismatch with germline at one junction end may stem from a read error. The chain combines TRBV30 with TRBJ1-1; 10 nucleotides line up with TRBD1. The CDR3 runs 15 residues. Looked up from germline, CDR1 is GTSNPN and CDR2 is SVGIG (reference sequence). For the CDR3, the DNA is TGTGCCTCGACAGGGGGCACTTGGGTGAATACTGAAGCTTTCTTT. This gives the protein CASTGGTWVNTEAFF.

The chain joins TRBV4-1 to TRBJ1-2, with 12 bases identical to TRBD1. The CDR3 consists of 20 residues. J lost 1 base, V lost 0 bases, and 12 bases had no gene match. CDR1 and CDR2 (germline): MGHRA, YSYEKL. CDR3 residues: CASSQDLYSGTGGGNYGYTF. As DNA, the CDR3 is TGCGCCAGCAGCCAAGACCTATACTCCGGGACAGGGGGCGGTAACTATGGCTACACCTTC.

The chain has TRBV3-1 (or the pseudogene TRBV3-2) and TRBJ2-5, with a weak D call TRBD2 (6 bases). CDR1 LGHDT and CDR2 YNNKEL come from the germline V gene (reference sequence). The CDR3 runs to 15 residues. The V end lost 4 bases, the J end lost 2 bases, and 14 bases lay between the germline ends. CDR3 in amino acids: CASSRYGGDQETQYF. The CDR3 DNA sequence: TGTGCCAGCAGCCGATATGGCGGGGATCAAGAGACCCAGTACTTC.

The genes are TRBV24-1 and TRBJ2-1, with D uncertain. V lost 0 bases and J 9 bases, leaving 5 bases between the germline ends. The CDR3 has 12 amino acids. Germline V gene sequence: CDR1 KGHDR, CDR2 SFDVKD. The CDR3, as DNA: TGTGCCACCAGTGATTTGTCTCGTGAGCAGTTCTTC. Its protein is CATSDLSREQFF.

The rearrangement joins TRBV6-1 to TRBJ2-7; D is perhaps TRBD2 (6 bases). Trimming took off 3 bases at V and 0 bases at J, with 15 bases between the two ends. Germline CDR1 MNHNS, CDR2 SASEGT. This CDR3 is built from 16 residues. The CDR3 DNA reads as TGTGCCAGCAGTGATTCCGGACTAACGAGCTCCTACGAGCAGTACTTC. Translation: CASSDSGLTSSYEQYF.